Below are 24 T cell receptor beta chains sequenced from a single sample in a study of control samples from healthy donors and cancer patients. Assay: immunoSEQ multiplex PCR; the TCRdb copy retains only in-frame clones and omits some. The data hold tens of thousands of clones, with approximately 85% observed a single time. Sequenced sample: blood. The source is a man aged 40-49 years in good health.

The rearrangement joins TRBV19 to TRBJ1-4; 7 bases are a match to TRBD1. The V and J ends lost 3 bases and 8 bases, in that order; junction bases with no gene match: 6. CDR3 size: 14 residues. The germline V gene encodes CDR1 LNHDA and CDR2 SQIVND (reference sequence). CDR3 region: CASSMDRLEEKLFF. Here the CDR3 DNA reads TGTGCCAGTAGTATGGACAGGTTGGAAGAAAAACTGTTTTTT.

The chain carries TRBV4-3 and TRBJ1-2, with D possibly TRBD1 on 6 matching bases. Germline CDR1 LGHNA, CDR2 YSLEER. Deletions cut 4 bases from V and 4 bases from J, with 10 bases between. The length of the CDR3 is 13 residues. The CDR3 region is CASSRKGGYGYTF. In DNA, the CDR3 is TGCGCCAGCAGCCGAAAAGGGGGCTATGGCTACACCTTC.

The table lists this clone with a count of one. The V and J genes are TRBV4-1 and TRBJ1-1; D call uncertain. This CDR3 is 13 amino acids long. Trimming left V 2 bases short and J 1 base short, with 5 bases between. The germline V gene encodes CDR1 MGHRA and CDR2 YSYEKL. The CDR3 DNA reads TGCGCCAGCAGCCAAATTGGGAACACTGAAGCTTTCTTT. Its protein is CASSQIGNTEAFF.

The rearrangement links TRBV7-3 to TRBJ1-1; a weak D match, TRBD1 (5 bases). This CDR3 is 15 amino acids long. The ends were cut back, 4 bases at V and 3 bases at J, with 15 bases in the middle. Germline-derived CDR1 and CDR2 are SGHTA and FQGTGA. The CDR3 spells CASSYSSGGDTEAFF. DNA for the CDR3: TGTGCCAGCAGCTATTCGTCTGGGGGGGACACTGAAGCTTTCTTT.

The CDR3 DNA reads TGTGCCAGCAGCTTCGGCGATACGCACCAAGAGACCCAGTACTTC. This gives the protein CASSFGDTHQETQYF. The rearrangement uses TRBV11-3 and TRBJ2-5; the D is unclear. V gave up 3 bases and J gave up 0 bases, with 11 bases separating them. The CDR3 covers 15 residues. Germline lookup yields CDR1 SGHNT and CDR2 YENEEA.

This clone was recorded once. This chain's CDR3 is CASSLAAYEQYF. In DNA form, the CDR3 reads TGTGCCAGCAGCTTAGCGGCCTACGAGCAGTACTTC. The chain has TRBV11-3 and TRBJ2-7; D call uncertain. The CDR3 spans 12 residues. Trimming cost V 1 base and J 2 bases, with 3 bases left between them. The V gene's germline CDR1 is SGHNT and CDR2 YENEEA.

The rearrangement joins TRBV7-9 to TRBJ1-4; a weak D match, TRBD1 (5 bases). The CDR3 covers 17 residues. Trimming cost V 5 bases and J 1 base, with 17 bases left between them. Germline CDR1 reads SEHNR; CDR2 reads FQNEAQ (reference sequence). The CDR3 nucleotides are TGTGCCAGCAGCCCGCTTCAGGGTTTTCGAACTAATGAAAAACTGTTTTTT. It yields the protein CASSPLQGFRTNEKLFF.

This chain connects TRBV7-2 to TRBJ2-3, with no clear D. There are 13 residues in the CDR3. V lost 5 bases to trimming and J lost 3 bases, with 9 bases between them. Germline CDR1 SGHTA, CDR2 FQGNSA. The CDR3 sequence is CASSPVRTDTQYF. The CDR3 DNA reads TGTGCCAGCAGCCCCGTAAGAACAGATACGCAGTATTTT.

In the case of this clone: At the DNA level, this CDR3 is encoded by other sequences in the same sample as well. The V call is TRBV28, the J call TRBJ1-4, with TRBD1 matching over 7 bases. The ends lost 6 bases at V and 5 bases at J; junction bases unmatched: 18. This CDR3 spans 18 amino acids. Germline V lookup: CDR1 MDHEN, CDR2 SYDVKM. Written as DNA, the CDR3 is TGTGCCAGCAGAAATATGCGGGCCGAGAGGGGGCTAAATGAAAAACTGTTTTTT. This gives the protein CASRNMRAERGLNEKLFF.

This chain links TRBV6-4 with TRBJ2-3; D is unclear. The CDR3 has 14 residues. Trimming left V 2 bases short and J 0 bases short, with 6 bases between. CDR1 MRHNA and CDR2 SNTAGT come from the germline V gene. This chain's CDR3 is CASSDAASTDTQYF. CDR3 bases: TGTGCCAGCAGTGACGCAGCAAGCACAGATACGCAGTATTTT.

The chain has TRBV6-5 and TRBJ2-3; D may correspond to TRBD1 or TRBD2 (5 bases each). The V end was cut by 6 bases, the J end by 0 bases, with 10 bases between. Germline assignment: CDR1 MNHEY and CDR2 SVGAGI. This CDR3 region has 14 residues. CDR3 residues: CASSPGASTDTQYF. The CDR3 region has the DNA TGTGCCAGCAGCCCCGGGGCGAGCACAGATACGCAGTATTTT.

The chain links TRBV20-1 to TRBJ1-2, with a tentative D call TRBD1 (6 bases). V gave up 3 bases and J gave up 6 bases, with 14 bases separating them. This CDR3 contains 13 residues. From germline, CDR1 is DFQATT and CDR2 SNEGSKA (reference sequence). DNA for the CDR3: TGCAGTGCTAGTAGCAGGGGTTTTGATGGCTACACCTTC. It is translated as CSASSRGFDGYTF.

This chain links TRBV4-2 with TRBJ2-1; D call uncertain. The germline gives CDR1 LGHNA, CDR2 YNFKEQ. This CDR3 has 16 amino acids. V was shortened by 0 bases and J by 3 bases, with 12 bases between the two germline ends. Here the CDR3 reads CASSQDPSGLYNEQFF. CDR3 sequence (DNA): TGTGCCAGCAGCCAAGATCCCTCCGGTCTCTACAATGAGCAGTTCTTC.

This clone appeared once. The rearrangement links TRBV28 to TRBJ2-7, with a tentative D call TRBD2 (5 bases). V lost 1 base and J lost 3, with 13 bases in between. The CDR3 consists of 15 residues. Germline CDR1 is MDHEN and CDR2 is SYDVKM. CDR3 residues: CASSLSASGNYEQYF. In nucleotides, the CDR3 is TGTGCCAGCAGTTTATCCGCCTCGGGGAACTACGAGCAGTACTTC.

This sequence joins TRBV4-2 and TRBJ1-1; a possible D gene is TRBD1 (6 bases). Germline CDR1 LGHNA, CDR2 YNFKEQ. The CDR3 loop spans 13 amino acids. Trimming took off 6 bases at V and 6 bases at J, with 14 bases between the two ends. This chain's CDR3 is CASSLIGQPEAFF. The CDR3 DNA reads as TGTGCCAGCAGTCTAATTGGACAGCCTGAAGCTTTCTTT.

The chain links TRBV30 to TRBJ2-1; D unresolved. V lost 4 bases and J lost 4, with 5 bases in between. The CDR3 has 11 amino acids. Germline CDR1 GTSNPN, CDR2 SVGIG (reference sequence). The CDR3 bases are TGTGCCTGGATTAAGTACAATGAGCAGTTCTTC. As protein: CAWIKYNEQFF.

The chain is built from TRBV5-6 and TRBJ1-1; D remains unclear. V was trimmed by 1 base and J by 1 base, leaving 14 bases between them. CDR1 is SGHDT and CDR2 is YYEEEE in the germline V gene. CDR3 size: 16 residues. The CDR3 nucleotides are TGTGCCAGCAGCTTGCGATTAGGCCCTAGGAACACTGAAGCTTTCTTT. Translating gives CASSLRLGPRNTEAFF.

This clone is labeled medium-sized. This rearrangement joins TRBV30 to TRBJ1-2, with no clear D. CDR1 is GTSNPN, CDR2 SVGIG, per germline (reference sequence). Trimming pared 1 base from V and 8 bases from J, leaving 20 bases between. The CDR3 totals 15 residues. In nucleotides, the CDR3 is TGTGCCTGGAGTGGAGGGCCCCCGGCGCTATCCGGCTACACCTTC. Protein: CAWSGGPPALSGYTF.

V usage is TRBV4-3 and J usage is TRBJ2-3; D gene ambiguous. Germline V gene lookup returns CDR1 LGHNA and CDR2 YSLEER. The V and J ends lost 0 bases and 2 bases respectively, with 9 bases between them. This CDR3 region has 15 residues. CDR3: CASSQDADFTDTQYF. The CDR3 DNA sequence: TGCGCCAGCAGCCAAGATGCAGATTTCACAGATACGCAGTATTTT.

The V and J genes are TRBV11-3 and TRBJ2-4; no clear D gene. Trimming shortened V by 5 bases and J by 8 bases, and 7 bases separated the two germline ends. Germline values: CDR1 SGHNT, CDR2 YENEEA. This CDR3 is built from 11 residues. CDR3 sequence reads: CASSLQDIQYF. The CDR3 nucleotides are TGTGCCAGCAGCCTACAAGACATTCAGTACTTC.

This clone has just one count. The chain couples TRBV30 to TRBJ2-1, with 9 bases that match TRBD2. The CDR3 runs 14 residues. After removal of 3 bases from V and 3 bases from J, the junction contained 3 bases not matched to a gene. CDR1 and CDR2 (germline): GTSNPN, SVGIG (reference sequence). The CDR3 DNA follows: TGTGCCTGGAGAGCGGGGGGAAACTACAATGAGCAGTTCTTC. This sequence encodes CAWRAGGNYNEQFF.

This sequence joins TRBV2 and TRBJ2-1; 12 nucleotides match TRBD2. The length of the CDR3 is 15 residues. The trim removed 4 bases at V and 6 bases at J, leaving 4 bases unmatched. The germline gives CDR1 SNHLY, CDR2 FYNNEI. DNA for the CDR3: TGTGCCAGCAGTGCCGCGACTAGCGGGGGCAATGAGCAGTTCTTC. Protein: CASSAATSGGNEQFF.

The genes are TRBV4-3 and TRBJ1-2, with D perhaps matching TRBD1 (6 bases). CDR1 and CDR2 (germline): LGHNA, YSLEER. The V end was cut by 4 bases, the J end by 1 base, with 16 bases between. The CDR3 is 16 amino acids. CDR3 in DNA: TGCGCCAGCAGCCCTCTTGGGGGACAAAATAACTATGGCTACACCTTC. It specifies CASSPLGGQNNYGYTF.

This CDR3 reads CASRSIENSPWKSGYEQYF. The CDR3 DNA sequence: TGTGCCAGCAGATCGATCGAAAATTCCCCCTGGAAGTCCGGCTACGAGCAGTACTTC. This chain links TRBV27 with TRBJ2-7; D gene unclear. Germline CDR1 and CDR2: MNHEY and SMNVEV (reference sequence). Trimming cost V 6 bases and J 3 bases, with 30 bases left between them. CDR3 length: 19 residues.